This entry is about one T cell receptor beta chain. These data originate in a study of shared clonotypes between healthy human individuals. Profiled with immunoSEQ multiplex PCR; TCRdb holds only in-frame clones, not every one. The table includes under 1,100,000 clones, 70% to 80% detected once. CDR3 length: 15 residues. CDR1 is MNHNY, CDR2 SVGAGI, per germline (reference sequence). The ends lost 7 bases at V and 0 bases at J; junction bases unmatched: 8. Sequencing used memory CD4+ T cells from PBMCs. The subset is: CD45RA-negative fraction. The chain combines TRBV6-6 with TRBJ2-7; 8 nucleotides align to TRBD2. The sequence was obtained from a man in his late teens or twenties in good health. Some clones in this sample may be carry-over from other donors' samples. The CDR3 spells CASTPSGSLSYEQYF. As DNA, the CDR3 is TGTGCCAGCACCCCAAGCGGGAGCCTCTCCTACGAGCAGTACTTC.